This T cell receptor (beta chain) comes out of a study of T cell repertoires in cytomegalovirus infection. Study overall: Both CMV infection and a matching HLA type were indicated by public TCR beta signatures.

MiXCR was run by TCRdb on the reads, yielding one entry per CDR3 protein. The sample yields roughly 190,000 distinct CDR3 sequences, 8% to 10% seen once. This clonotype was seen many times. The sequencing input was PBMCs. This sequence was found in a human donor in good health (CMV status not recorded). Some clones in this sample may be carry-over from other donors' samples.

CDR3 amino acids: CASSLLEGEQYF. In DNA, the CDR3 is TGTGCCAGCAGCCTGCTCGAGGGAGAGCAGTACTTC. This chain links TRBV7-9 with TRBJ2-7, with D possibly matching TRBD2 (5 bases). Trimming stripped 5 bases from V and 7 bases from J, with 12 bases between. In germline, CDR1 is SEHNR, CDR2 FQNEAQ (reference sequence). This CDR3 region has 12 residues.